This T cell receptor beta chain emerged from a study of CD4 T cells in relation to SARS-CoV-2 and coronaviruses. Study background: TCR beta CDR3s were sequenced after 10-day antigen culture of PBMCs. Controls used an HIV-1 Nef peptide pool or no peptide.

Libraries were prepared by immunoSEQ multiplex PCR; TCRdb keeps only in-frame clonotypes and omits some of them. In the table there are 25,000 to 35,000 clones, 55% to 75% of which are singletons. This CDR3 is built from 14 residues. The ends lost 7 bases at V and 10 bases at J; junction bases unmatched: 11. Per germline, CDR1 MNHEY and CDR2 SVGAGI. Unexposed donor CD4+ T cells date from about 2011-2018, before the COVID-19 pandemic. After about 11 days of culture, CD4+ T cells were isolated. As cell numbers allowed, unexposed-donor CD4+ T cells faced SARS-CoV-2 S/N and four cold-coronavirus spikes. Cultures received half-medium IL-2 refreshes on days 3 and 7. As concerns this clone: Its antigen is not known.

This chain connects TRBV6-5 to TRBJ2-1; TRBD2 matches 9 bases. Sample: CD4+ T cells from PBMCs, cultured in vitro. The TCR comes from a human donor in good health. The CDR3 region is CASMRLAGVREQFF. The CDR3 DNA sequence: TGTGCCAGCATGAGGTTAGCGGGAGTACGGGAGCAGTTCTTC.